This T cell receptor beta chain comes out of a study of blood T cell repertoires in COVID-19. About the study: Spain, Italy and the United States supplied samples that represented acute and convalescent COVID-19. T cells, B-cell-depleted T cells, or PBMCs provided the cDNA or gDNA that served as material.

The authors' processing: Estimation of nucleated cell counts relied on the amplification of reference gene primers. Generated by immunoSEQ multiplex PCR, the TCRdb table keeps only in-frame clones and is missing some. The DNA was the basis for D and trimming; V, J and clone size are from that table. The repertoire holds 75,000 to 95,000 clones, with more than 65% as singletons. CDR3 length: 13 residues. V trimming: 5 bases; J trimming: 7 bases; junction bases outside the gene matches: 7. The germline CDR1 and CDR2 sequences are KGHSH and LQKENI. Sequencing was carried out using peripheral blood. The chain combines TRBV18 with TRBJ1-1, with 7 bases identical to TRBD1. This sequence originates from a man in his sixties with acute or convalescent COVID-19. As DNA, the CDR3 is TGTGCCAGCTCAAACACAGGGGCCTTTGAAGCTTTCTTT. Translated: CASSNTGAFEAFF.